These 2 T cell receptor beta chains were sequenced from one sample in a study of cytomegalovirus exposure and HLA in healthy donors. Both 60 Vbeta primers and 13 Jbeta primers went into the PCR. Profiled with immunoSEQ multiplex PCR; TCRdb holds only in-frame clones, not every one. The table lists about 150,000 clones, 75% of them singletons, with roughly 12% in the top ten. The sequenced material came from PBMCs. The receptors stem from a man younger than 35 in good health and CMV-seropositive.

The rearrangement joins TRBV29-1 to TRBJ1-4, with D hard to call. Looked up from germline, CDR1 is SQVTM and CDR2 is ANQGSEA. The CDR3 contains 11 residues. The V end lost 8 bases, the J end lost 8 bases, and 12 bases lay between the germline ends. Written as DNA, the CDR3 is TGCAGCCCCCTGGCGCGGGAAAAACTGTTTTTT. Translation: CSPLAREKLFF.

This chain connects TRBV19 to TRBJ2-2; perhaps TRBD1 as D (6 bases). Germline values: CDR1 LNHDA, CDR2 SQIVND (reference sequence). Between the trimmed V and J ends, which lost 8 bases and 3 bases, there was a span of 16 bases. There are 15 residues in the CDR3. CDR3 protein: CASVPGQLHTGELFF. In nucleotides, the CDR3 is TGTGCCAGTGTGCCGGGACAACTGCACACCGGGGAGCTGTTTTTT.